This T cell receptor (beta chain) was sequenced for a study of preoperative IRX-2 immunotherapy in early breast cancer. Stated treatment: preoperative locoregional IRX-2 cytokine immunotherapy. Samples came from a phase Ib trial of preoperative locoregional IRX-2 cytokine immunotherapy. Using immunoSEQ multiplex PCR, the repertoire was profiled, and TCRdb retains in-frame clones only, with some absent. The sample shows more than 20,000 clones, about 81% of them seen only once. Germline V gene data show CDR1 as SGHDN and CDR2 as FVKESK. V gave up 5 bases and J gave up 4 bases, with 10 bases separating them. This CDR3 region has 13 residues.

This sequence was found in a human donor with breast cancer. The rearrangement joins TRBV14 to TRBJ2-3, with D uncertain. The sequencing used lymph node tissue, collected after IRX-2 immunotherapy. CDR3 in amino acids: CASSARLADTQYF. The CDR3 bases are TGTGCCAGCAGCGCCAGATTGGCAGATACGCAGTATTTT.